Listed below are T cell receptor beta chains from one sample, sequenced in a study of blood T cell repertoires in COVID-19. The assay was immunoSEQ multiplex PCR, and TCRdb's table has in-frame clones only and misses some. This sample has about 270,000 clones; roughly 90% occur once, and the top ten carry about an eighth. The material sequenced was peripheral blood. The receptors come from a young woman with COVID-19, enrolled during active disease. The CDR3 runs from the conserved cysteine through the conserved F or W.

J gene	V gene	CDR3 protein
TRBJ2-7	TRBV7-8	CASSFSLVYEQYF
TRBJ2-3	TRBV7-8	CASSSFSAGGPSDTQYF
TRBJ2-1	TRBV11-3	CASSLDLRCRGYSYNEQFF
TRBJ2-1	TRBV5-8	CASSARGTSGGGHNEQFF
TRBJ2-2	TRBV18	CASSPSAGLNTGELFF
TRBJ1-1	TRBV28	CASSWRGRYTEAFF
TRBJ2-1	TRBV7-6	CASSFGGATFDEQFF
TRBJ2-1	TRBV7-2	CASSLLAGGPNEQFF
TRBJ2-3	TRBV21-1	CASSVRGIAGGQVDTQYF
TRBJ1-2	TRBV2	CASSDVDPTNYGYTF
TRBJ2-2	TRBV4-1	CASSQVQGANTGELFF
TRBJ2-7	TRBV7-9	CASSTPGTGSQYEQYF
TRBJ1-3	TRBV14	CASSQDPGRRNTIYF
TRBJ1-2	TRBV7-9	CASSSGTGGGGYTF
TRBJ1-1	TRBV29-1	CSVDFGELNTEAFF
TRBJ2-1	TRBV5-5	CASSLVGQYSTGQFF
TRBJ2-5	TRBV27	CASSPHPGGMGTQYF
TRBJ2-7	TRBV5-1	CASSLAPGSYEQYF
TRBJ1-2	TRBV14	CASSPQVQGTYGYTF
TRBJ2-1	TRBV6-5	CASRRAGNNEQFF
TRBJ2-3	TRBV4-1	CASSLIGQLRADTQYF
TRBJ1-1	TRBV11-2	CASTEYRGQEAFF
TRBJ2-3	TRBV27	CASSLGVPSTDTQYF
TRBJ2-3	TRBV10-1	CASSEMAGGRTDTQYF
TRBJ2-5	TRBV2	CARGTMEETQYF
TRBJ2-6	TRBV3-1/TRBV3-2	CASSSRDRASGANVLTF
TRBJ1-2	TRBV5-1	CASSLDPGRRANYGYTF
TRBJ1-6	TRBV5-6	CASSFNSLMSPLHF
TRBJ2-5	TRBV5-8	CASSLDIVGGGYGETQYF
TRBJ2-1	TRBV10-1	CASSSGGSSYNEQFF
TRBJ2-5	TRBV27	CASSLSSRLQETQYF
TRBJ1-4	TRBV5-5	CASSPGTARRLFF